This TCR beta chain was sequenced during a study of CD8 T cells in ankylosing spondylitis. Regarding the study as a whole: In ankylosing spondylitis blood, a motif of roughly eight highly homologous TCR beta variants appeared characteristic.

Each TCR beta library was made by quantitative 5'-RACE that incorporated molecular barcodes. TCRdb fed the 5' RACE reads into MiXCR, producing one record per CDR3 protein. The sample consists of about 500,000 distinct CDR3 sequences, roughly 5.3% of them appearing once. At least ten counts were recorded for this clonotype. Its target is not known. Source material: blood, either unsorted or a sorted T cell fraction (not recorded which). This sequence was found in a male donor with ankylosing spondylitis.

In DNA form, the CDR3 reads TGTGCCAGCAGCTTAGCGCGGCTTTGGAGCTCTGGAAACACCATATATTTT. As protein: CASSLARLWSSGNTIYF. The chain links TRBV7-8 to TRBJ1-3, with D uncertain. Germline assignment: CDR1 SGHVS and CDR2 FQNEAQ. V was pared by 0 bases and J by 0 bases, with 12 bases between. The CDR3 runs to 17 residues.